The 25 T cell receptor beta chains reported below all come from one sample, sequenced in a study of cytomegalovirus exposure and HLA in healthy donors. PCR used 60 Vbeta primers and 13 Jbeta primers. Some clones are missing from TCRdb's copy, which holds only in-frame ones; the method was immunoSEQ multiplex PCR. The sample contains approximately 150,000 clones, roughly 70% of which appear only once. What was sequenced was PBMCs. These TCRs come from a woman aged 18-29 years in good health and CMV-seropositive.

The chain uses TRBV9 and TRBJ2-3; 12 bases map to TRBD2. Trimming took 4 bases from V and 0 from J; bases not matched to a gene: 6. This CDR3 comprises 17 residues. Germline V gene data show CDR1 as SGDLS and CDR2 as YYNGEE. CDR3 nucleotide sequence: TGTGCCAGCAGCTTACCTAGCGGGGGGGCCAGCACAGATACGCAGTATTTT. This gives the protein CASSLPSGGASTDTQYF.

V is TRBV5-1 and J is TRBJ1-2; TRBD1 aligns across 12 bases. With 0 bases clipped from V and 6 bases from J, the junction kept 6 bases outside the gene matches. This CDR3 has 16 amino acids. Germline CDR1 reads SGHRS; CDR2 reads YFSETQ. The CDR3 here is CASSLGTGTGGDGYTF. CDR3 bases: TGCGCCAGCAGCTTGGGTACCGGGACAGGGGGCGATGGCTACACCTTC.

For this clone: The likely explanation is a read error, given a far larger clone one base away. This chain uses TRBV13 with TRBJ2-7; no firm D call. The CDR3 is made up of 13 amino acids. CDR1 is PRHDT, CDR2 FYEKMQ, per germline (reference sequence). CDR3 nucleotides: TGTGCCAGCAGCTTACCCGGAGCCTACGAGCCGTACTTC. Its protein product is CASSLPGAYEPYF. The variable domain in full, completed from reference TRBV13 and TRBJ2-7, reads AAGVIQSPRHLIKEKRETATLKCYPIPRHDTVYWYQQGPGQDPQFLISFYEKMQSDKGSIPDRFSAQQFSDYHSELNMSSLELGDSALYFCASSLPGAYEPYFGPGTRLTVT.

The chain combines TRBV6-5 with TRBJ2-7, with 7 bases identical to TRBD2. The CDR3 sequence is 12 residues long. V lost 9 bases, J lost 4 bases, and 6 bases stayed unmatched. Germline CDR1 and CDR2: MNHEY and SVGAGI. The CDR3 nucleotides read TGTGCCAGTTCGGACGGGAGGTACGAGCAGTACTTC. Translating it yields CASSDGRYEQYF.

The genes are TRBV10-3 and TRBJ1-1, with no clear D. The CDR3 runs to 13 residues. Per the germline V gene, CDR1 is ENHRY and CDR2 is SYGVKD. V lost 2 bases and J lost 5, with 9 bases in between. Here the CDR3 reads CAISEGSRTEAFF. The CDR3 nucleotides read TGTGCCATCAGTGAGGGGAGTCGTACTGAAGCTTTCTTT.

This chain links TRBV2 with TRBJ2-5; 7 bases map to TRBD1. Near its end, the DNA agrees better with TRBJ2-7, so the J call may be wrong. Germline V gene data show CDR1 as SNHLY and CDR2 as FYNNEI. The CDR3 extends over 14 amino acids. The CDR3 loop is CASRQGSSSYEQYF. CDR3 sequence (DNA): TGTGCCAGCAGACAGGGGTCAAGCTCCTACGAGCAGTACTTC.

V gene TRBV19 combines with J gene TRBJ1-1; no clear D gene. From germline, CDR1 is LNHDA and CDR2 SQIVND (reference sequence). This CDR3 contains 13 residues. Trimming left V 7 bases short and J 0 bases short, with 9 bases between. The CDR3 region is CASTPRVNTEAFF. The CDR3, as DNA: TGTGCCAGTACCCCCCGCGTGAACACTGAAGCTTTCTTT.

V and J are TRBV4-1 and TRBJ1-2; tentative D call: TRBD1 (5 bases). The germline gives CDR1 MGHRA, CDR2 YSYEKL. This CDR3 has 15 amino acids. The germline V and J ends were trimmed by 0 bases and 2 bases, with 10 bases remaining between them. DNA for the CDR3: TGCGCCAGCAGCCAAGATCCGGGGGAAAACTATGGCTACACCTTC. This encodes CASSQDPGENYGYTF.

The chain carries TRBV30 and TRBJ1-3; the D is unclear. The CDR3 is 12 residues long. Germline V lookup: CDR1 GTSNPN, CDR2 SVGIG (reference sequence). Trimming pared 3 bases from V and 3 bases from J, leaving 6 bases between. The CDR3 loop is CAWSGVGNTIYF. The CDR3 bases are TGTGCCTGGAGCGGGGTTGGAAACACCATATATTTT.

This clone has more than one count but fewer than ten. The V and J genes are TRBV2 and TRBJ2-3, with D maybe TRBD2 (5 bases). Trimming cost V 2 bases and J 6 bases, with 12 bases left between them. The CDR3 is 14 amino acids. CDR1 and CDR2 (germline): SNHLY, FYNNEI. The CDR3 coding sequence is TGTGCCAGCAGTGAAAGTCGGTCGGGGGATACGCAGTATTTT. Translation gives CASSESRSGDTQYF. Complete variable domain (other parts from reference TRBV2 and TRBJ2-3): EPEVTQTPSHQVTQMGQEVILRCVPISNHLYFYWYRQILGQKVEFLVSFYNNEISEKSEIFDDQFSVERPDGSNFTLKIRSTKLEDSAMYFCASSESRSGDTQYFGPGTRLTVL.

V usage is TRBV7-8 and J usage is TRBJ2-5, with D hard to call. The J call may be wrong; the DNA end is better matched by TRBJ2-7. Germline loops: CDR1 SGHVS, CDR2 FQNEAQ. The CDR3 covers 14 residues. The DNA of the CDR3 is TGTGCCAGCAGCTTAGTAGGCCAGGCCTACGAGCAGTACTTC. Translation: CASSLVGQAYEQYF.

This clone was seen a handful of times. This rearrangement joins TRBV27 to TRBJ1-1; D ambiguous. Germline lookup yields CDR1 MNHEY and CDR2 SMNVEV (reference sequence). V lost 1 base and J 9 bases, leaving 15 bases between the germline ends. The CDR3 is 14 amino acids. The chain's CDR3 is CASSLYGAIHQAFF. CDR3 DNA: TGTGCCAGCAGTTTATATGGAGCCATTCACCAAGCTTTCTTT.

The chain recombines TRBV4-3 with TRBJ1-2; TRBD1 is a possible D gene (6 bases). Trimming stripped 1 base from V and 7 bases from J, with 13 bases between. CDR1 and CDR2 from the germline V gene are LGHNA and YSLEER. The CDR3 totals 14 residues. CDR3 DNA sequence: TGCGCCAGCAGCCAAGGGAGACAGGATGCTGGCTACACCTTC. Its protein is CASSQGRQDAGYTF.

There are a few counts of this clone. The chain couples TRBV5-1 to TRBJ1-1; D is perhaps TRBD1 (5 bases). V lost 0 bases and J 4 bases, leaving 10 bases between the germline ends. The CDR3 runs to 14 residues. Germline V lookup: CDR1 SGHRS, CDR2 YFSETQ. The CDR3 protein is CASSLGGGVTEAFF. The CDR3, as DNA: TGCGCCAGCAGCTTGGGCGGGGGGGTCACTGAAGCTTTCTTT.

The chain is built from TRBV5-1 and TRBJ2-7; D is uncertain. The CDR3 totals 13 residues. In germline, CDR1 is SGHRS, CDR2 YFSETQ. Trimming removed 1 base at V and 2 bases at J, with 7 bases between. CDR3 residues: CASSLTGAYEQYF. The CDR3 DNA reads as TGCGCCAGCAGCTTGACCGGAGCCTACGAGCAGTACTTC.

V gene TRBV4-3 combines with J gene TRBJ1-4; no definite D call. The CDR3 covers 16 residues. Germline CDR1 LGHNA, CDR2 YSLEER. Trimming shortened V by 0 bases and J by 6 bases, and 14 bases separated the two germline ends. CDR3 coding DNA: TGCGCCAGCAGCCAAGATCCGGTCAGCGCCTATGAAAAACTGTTTTTT. Its protein product is CASSQDPVSAYEKLFF.

V gene TRBV29-1 combines with J gene TRBJ2-2; 9 bases align to TRBD1. Germline CDR1 SQVTM, CDR2 ANQGSEA. This CDR3 spans 13 amino acids. Trimming cost V 7 bases and J 7 bases; bases outside gene matches: 7. CDR3 loop: CSATGQGSGELFF. For the CDR3, the DNA is TGCAGCGCCACAGGACAGGGGAGCGGGGAGCTGTTTTTT.

This sequence joins TRBV19 and TRBJ2-3; weak D call: TRBD1 (6 bases). The length of the CDR3 is 16 residues. CDR1 LNHDA and CDR2 SQIVND come from the germline V gene (reference sequence). V was pared by 4 bases and J by 0 bases, with 14 bases between. The CDR3 here is CASSTPGTPSTDTQYF. CDR3 in DNA: TGTGCCAGTAGTACTCCCGGGACACCTAGCACAGATACGCAGTATTTT.

The rearrangement joins TRBV9 to TRBJ2-3; D may be TRBD2 (6 bases). Per the germline V gene, CDR1 is SGDLS and CDR2 is YYNGEE. Trimming took off 0 bases at V and 4 bases at J, with 12 bases between the two ends. CDR3 length: 15 residues. The CDR3 DNA reads as TGTGCCAGCAGCGTAGACGCTAGCGATGCAGATACGCAGTATTTT. The encoded protein is CASSVDASDADTQYF.

The gene calls are TRBV5-4 and TRBJ2-5, with D possibly being TRBD2 (5 bases). CDR3 length: 16 residues. The V and J ends lost 0 bases and 2 bases respectively, with 14 bases between them. CDR1 and CDR2 (germline): SGHNT, YYREEE (reference sequence). In nucleotides, the CDR3 is TGTGCCAGCAGCTTGGGGCCAGCGGCTCCTCAAGAGACCCAGTACTTC. It codes for CASSLGPAAPQETQYF.

The V call is TRBV9, the J call TRBJ2-1; D remains ambiguous. The CDR3 extends over 15 amino acids. Germline-derived CDR1 and CDR2 are SGDLS and YYNGEE. Trimming shortened V by 0 bases and J by 2 bases, and 9 bases separated the two germline ends. Here the CDR3 reads CASSVGRGTYNEQFF. The CDR3 DNA follows: TGTGCCAGCAGCGTAGGTCGCGGCACCTACAATGAGCAGTTCTTC.

The V gene is TRBV7-3, the J gene TRBJ2-1; weak D call: TRBD2 (5 bases). In germline, CDR1 is SGHTA, CDR2 FQGTGA. Between the trimmed V and J ends, which lost 2 bases and 4 bases, there was a span of 21 bases. This CDR3 spans 18 amino acids. This CDR3 reads CASSLRAPTRDSYNEQFF. In DNA, the CDR3 is TGTGCCAGCAGCTTACGGGCCCCCACTAGAGACTCATACAATGAGCAGTTCTTC.

The chain combines TRBV4-2 with TRBJ2-7; possible D gene TRBD1, 6 bases. Trimming left V 1 base short and J 4 bases short, with 11 bases between. Germline values: CDR1 LGHNA, CDR2 YNFKEQ. There are 14 residues in the CDR3. CDR3 sequence: CASSQAGDGYEQYF. CDR3 sequence (DNA): TGTGCCAGCAGCCAAGCAGGGGACGGATACGAGCAGTACTTC.

The chain employs TRBV4-3 and TRBJ2-3, with 9 bases fitting TRBD1. This CDR3 is built from 15 residues. The V segment lost 3 bases and the J segment 5 bases; nucleotides outside the gene matches: 6. Per the germline V gene, CDR1 is LGHNA and CDR2 is YSLEER. The chain's CDR3 is CASSQIQGAEDTQYF. DNA of the CDR3: TGCGCCAGCAGCCAGATACAGGGGGCGGAAGATACGCAGTATTTT.

The chain carries TRBV5-1 and TRBJ2-5; 8 bases agree with TRBD2. The J call may be wrong; the DNA end is better matched by TRBJ2-7. The CDR3 runs 15 residues. Germline CDR1 SGHRS, CDR2 YFSETQ. CDR3 region: CASSWSGGPTYEQYF. In DNA form, the CDR3 reads TGCGCCAGCAGCTGGTCGGGGGGGCCAACCTACGAGCAGTACTTC.